The rows below give T cell receptor beta chains drawn from one sample of a study of regulatory T cells in long-lasting Graves disease. TCRdb called the multiplex PCR reads again in MiXCR, with one record for every CDR3 protein. This sample carries 400,000 to 500,000 distinct CDR3 sequences, around 17% of them seen once, and the ten largest clones take about a quarter. The same data also contributed to another study, on T cells in Graves' hyperthyroidism and ophthalmopathy.

Here the sequenced sample was peripheral blood mononuclear cells (PBMCs), taken at new diagnosis, from a patient treated with antithyroid drugs. The source is a woman aged 18-29 years with Graves disease. Both conserved end residues are part of each CDR3. Fields, in order: clone size, J gene, V gene, D gene, CDR3 DNA, CDR3 protein. A D gene is named only where the DNA matches it firmly. Size is omitted from some rows. Given values are once, few, many or a class for expanded clones.

NA	TRBJ2-3	TRBV20-1	NA	TGCAGTGCGGACTGGGGCGGAACCAACACAGATACGCAGTATTTT	CSADWGGTNTDTQYF
NA	TRBJ2-1	TRBV6-2/TRBV6-3	TRBD2	TGTGCCAGCAGTTACTCGAGTGGTAGCGGGATTAATGAGCAGTTCTTC	CASSYSSGSGINEQFF
few	TRBJ1-2	TRBV19	NA	TGTGCCAGTAGTATAGGACAGGCGCTACCAAATGGCTACACCTTC	CASSIGQALPNGYTF
few	TRBJ2-7	TRBV28	NA	TGTGCCAGCAGTTTCAAGGGGGGTTCCTACGAGCAGTACTTC	CASSFKGGSYEQYF
many	TRBJ2-7	TRBV7-2	NA	TGTGCCAGCAGGGGGTTCTCCTACGAGCAGTACTTC	CASRGFSYEQYF
many	TRBJ2-1	TRBV12-3/TRBV12-4	NA	TGTGCCAGCAGTTTAATGGATGAGCAGTTCTTC	CASSLMDEQFF
few	TRBJ2-7	TRBV2	NA	TGTGCCAGCAGTGAACTTTTGGGCCCGGAGCAGTACTTC	CASSELLGPEQYF
NA	TRBJ1-1	TRBV19	TRBD1	TGTGCCAGTAGTGAGCAGGTTGGGACAGCGAACACTGAAGCTTTCTTT	CASSEQVGTANTEAFF
many	TRBJ1-4	TRBV7-2	NA	TGTGCCAGCAGCTTAGACCAGGGGCAAGGTGAAAAACTGTTTTTT	CASSLDQGQGEKLFF
many	TRBJ1-2	TRBV3-1	NA	TGTGCCAGCAGCCAAACGCCTCATAATGGCTACACCTTC	CASSQTPHNGYTF